One sample yielded the 25 T cell receptor beta chains listed below, sequenced in a study of blood T cell repertoires in COVID-19. The assay was immunoSEQ multiplex PCR, and TCRdb's table has in-frame clones only and misses some. Among just over 650,000 clones listed, just under 90% were seen once. Source material: peripheral blood. These receptors came from a woman aged 18 to 35 with acute or convalescent COVID-19.

The V call is TRBV7-2, the J call TRBJ1-2, with 7 bases that match TRBD1. The germline V gene has CDR1 SGHTA and CDR2 FQGNSA. Unmatched junction bases numbered 1, after V lost 4 bases and J lost 2 bases. The CDR3 has 13 residues. CDR3 sequence: CASSWGQNYGYTF. CDR3 nucleotides: TGTGCCAGCAGCTGGGGACAGAACTATGGCTACACCTTC.

The rearrangement joins TRBV4-2 to TRBJ2-2; 10 bases are a match to TRBD2. The V gene end was trimmed by 0 bases and the J gene end by 10 bases; junction bases not matched to a gene: 8. CDR3 length: 16 amino acids. In germline, CDR1 is LGHNA, CDR2 YNFKEQ. The CDR3, as DNA: TGTGCCAGCAGCCAAGAACCTAGCGGGGGACCCGAGGAGCTGTTTTTT. Encoded protein: CASSQEPSGGPEELFF.

V is TRBV18 and J is TRBJ1-1; possibly TRBD1 for D (5 bases). V was shortened by 2 bases and J by 3 bases, with 19 bases between the two germline ends. There are 17 residues in the CDR3. Looked up from germline, CDR1 is KGHSH and CDR2 is LQKENI. The CDR3 spells CASSPLDLAGMDTEAFF. CDR3 DNA sequence: TGTGCCAGCTCACCATTAGATTTAGCAGGGATGGACACTGAAGCTTTCTTT.

The CDR3 DNA follows: TGTGCCAGCAGTGTTACTTACCCAGGGGATCAGCCCCAGCATTTT. Its translation: CASSVTYPGDQPQHF. The chain has TRBV25-1 and TRBJ1-5; perhaps TRBD1 as D (6 bases). Germline V gene lookup returns CDR1 MGHDK and CDR2 SYGVNS. The CDR3 spans 15 residues. Between the trimmed V and J ends, which lost 4 bases and 5 bases, there was a span of 15 bases. The variable domain in full, with the rest retrieved from reference TRBV25-1 and TRBJ1-5, is EADIYQTPRYLVIGTGKKITLECSQTMGHDKMYWYQQDPGMELHLIHYSYGVNSTEKGDLSSESTVSRIRTEHFPLTLESARPSHTSQYLCASSVTYPGDQPQHFGDGTRLSIL.

The V gene is TRBV21-1, the J gene TRBJ2-7; the table's TRBD2 call for D was not verified on the DNA. TRBV21-1 is listed as a pseudogene. The CDR3 is 14 residues long. The CDR3 bases are TGTGCCAGCAGCAAAGCCCCAGGGAGGCACGAGCAGTACTTC. Its translation: CASSKAPGRHEQYF.

The gene calls are TRBV9 and TRBJ2-2, with TRBD1 identical over 7 bases. Germline V CDR1 and CDR2: SGDLS, YYNGEE. The CDR3 runs to 17 residues. After removal of 0 bases from V and 2 bases from J, the junction contained 7 bases not matched to a gene. The CDR3 nucleotides read TGTGCCAGCAGCGTAGCCAGGGACAGAGAAAACACCGGGGAGCTGTTTTTT. Translation gives CASSVARDRENTGELFF.

The genes are TRBV9 and TRBJ2-7; TRBD1 matches at 8 bases. The length of the CDR3 is 12 residues. The trim removed 3 bases at V and 6 bases at J, leaving 2 bases unmatched. Germline V gives CDR1 SGDLS, CDR2 YYNGEE. As DNA, the CDR3 is TGTGCCAGCAGCGGACAGGGGATCGAGCAGTACTTC. It codes for CASSGQGIEQYF.

The V gene is TRBV12-3 or TRBV12-4, the J gene TRBJ1-5, with a weak D call TRBD1 (5 bases). The V end lost 7 bases, the J end lost 11 bases, and 18 bases lay between the germline ends. The CDR3 totals 13 residues. The CDR3, as DNA: TGTGCCAGCACCCAGACAGCTAGTAACGCCCAGCATTTT. Translating gives CASTQTASNAQHF.

The rearrangement uses TRBV5-6 and TRBJ2-7; a possible D gene is TRBD2 (5 bases). Trimming took 4 bases from V and 2 from J, leaving 16 bases between them. The CDR3 runs to 15 residues. CDR1 SGHDT and CDR2 YYEEEE come from the germline V gene. The CDR3 loop is CASSTRLQRPYEQYF. The CDR3 nucleotides read TGTGCCAGCAGCACTAGACTTCAGCGGCCCTACGAGCAGTACTTC.

This clone was observed once. J is TRBJ1-1 and V is TRBV7-9, with D unclear. From germline, CDR1 is SEHNR and CDR2 FQNEAQ (reference sequence). Trimming pared 4 bases from V and 4 bases from J, leaving 13 bases between. The CDR3 sequence is 14 residues long. The CDR3: CASSSRGRGTEAFF. DNA of the CDR3: TGTGCCAGCAGCTCGCGCGGTAGAGGCACTGAAGCTTTCTTT.

About this clone itself: This specimen includes other DNA sequences encoding the same CDR3. The chain joins TRBV19 to TRBJ1-3; D uncertain. The V end was cut by 0 bases, the J end by 2 bases, with 8 bases between. CDR3 size: 15 residues. Germline V lookup: CDR1 LNHDA, CDR2 SQIVND (reference sequence). DNA of the CDR3: TGTGCCAGTAGTATAGAGGGGAGCACTGGAAACACCATATATTTT. Its translation: CASSIEGSTGNTIYF.

This clone was detected once. The chain uses TRBV25-1 and TRBJ2-2; no reliable D call. There are 14 residues in the CDR3. Germline V lookup: CDR1 MGHDK, CDR2 SYGVNS. The V gene lost 1 base and the J gene lost 3 bases, with 6 bases spanning the gap. The CDR3 region is CASSESRYTGELFF. DNA of the CDR3: TGTGCCAGCAGTGAATCGAGGTACACCGGGGAGCTGTTTTTT.

This chain joins TRBV6-5 and TRBJ1-1, with 8 positions matching TRBD1. This CDR3 spans 13 amino acids. J was trimmed by 7 bases and V by 5 bases; bases with no gene match: 6. The germline V gene encodes CDR1 MNHEY and CDR2 SVGAGI. This CDR3 is CASSPIRGLEAFF. DNA of the CDR3: TGTGCCAGCAGTCCGATCAGGGGGCTTGAAGCTTTCTTT.

This chain links TRBV11-3 with TRBJ2-7; TRBD1 might be the D (6 bases). This CDR3 spans 14 amino acids. V was trimmed by 6 bases and J by 2 bases, leaving 14 bases between them. Germline V lookup: CDR1 SGHNT, CDR2 YENEEA. The CDR3 region has the DNA TGTGCCAGCAGACCGGGACACCTTACCTACGAGCAGTACTTC. Translated, it gives CASRPGHLTYEQYF.

V is TRBV18 and J is TRBJ1-3; 9 bases agree with TRBD1. The CDR3 is made up of 18 amino acids. CDR1 KGHSH and CDR2 LQKENI come from the germline V gene. The V segment lost 2 bases and the J segment 0 bases; nucleotides outside the gene matches: 8. As DNA, the CDR3 is TGTGCCAGCTCACCAAGGACAGGGGTCCCGAACTCTGGAAACACCATATATTTT. Protein product: CASSPRTGVPNSGNTIYF.

V gene TRBV19 combines with J gene TRBJ1-1; 8 bases align to TRBD1. CDR3 length: 19 residues. Germline V gene sequence: CDR1 LNHDA, CDR2 SQIVND (reference sequence). V shed 8 bases, J shed 3 bases, and the junction held 23 bases outside the gene matches. CDR3 region: CASDSGTGISGLVYTEAFF. In DNA form, the CDR3 reads TGTGCCAGTGACTCCGGGACAGGCATTTCGGGCTTGGTCTACACTGAAGCTTTCTTT.

The chain has TRBV11-2 and TRBJ1-4; 10 bases match TRBD1. The germline V gene has CDR1 SGHAT and CDR2 FQNNGV. V lost 4 bases to trimming and J lost 11 bases; unmatched junction nucleotides: 4. This CDR3 is built from 13 residues. CDR3 region: CASSYLDRGKLFF. CDR3 coding DNA: TGTGCCAGCAGCTACCTGGACAGGGGGAAACTGTTTTTT.

The V call is TRBV27, the J call TRBJ2-2; TRBD2 is a possible D gene (5 bases). CDR1 and CDR2 from the germline V gene are MNHEY and SMNVEV (reference sequence). The V gene lost 8 bases and the J gene lost 4 bases, with 14 bases spanning the gap. The CDR3 consists of 14 residues. This CDR3 reads CASSSTRVTGELFF. CDR3 bases: TGTGCCAGCTCGTCGACGAGGGTCACCGGGGAGCTGTTTTTT.

The rearrangement joins TRBV24-1 to TRBJ2-1, with D possibly being TRBD2 (5 bases). Trimming took 7 bases from V and 4 from J, leaving 16 bases between them. Germline V gene sequence: CDR1 KGHDR, CDR2 SFDVKD. The CDR3 has 15 residues. The CDR3 loop is CATSGRGSLYNEQFF. In DNA form, the CDR3 reads TGTGCCACCAGCGGCCGGGGATCTCTATACAATGAGCAGTTCTTC.

A few counts support this clone. The gene calls are TRBV7-9 and TRBJ2-1; maybe TRBD2 (7 bases). Germline values: CDR1 SEHNR, CDR2 FQNEAQ (reference sequence). V gave up 4 bases and J gave up 5 bases, with 15 bases separating them. The CDR3 has 15 amino acids. Written as DNA, the CDR3 is TGTGCCAGCAGCTCCCGGGGGGACACCAACAATGAGCAGTTCTTC. This encodes CASSSRGDTNNEQFF.

The DNA of the CDR3 is TGTGCCAGCAGTCGCTTAGGACAGTTGGAAAAACTGTTTTTT. Its translation is CASSRLGQLEKLFF. This chain uses TRBV6-5 with TRBJ1-4; tentatively, D is TRBD1 (6 bases). The V gene lost 5 bases and the J gene lost 8 bases, with 15 bases spanning the gap. The CDR3 is 14 amino acids. Germline V gives CDR1 MNHEY, CDR2 SVGAGI.

This chain joins TRBV25-1 and TRBJ1-2; no reliable D call. The CDR3 contains 13 residues. Germline V lookup: CDR1 MGHDK, CDR2 SYGVNS. V was trimmed by 3 bases and J by 5 bases, leaving 10 bases between them. The CDR3 region is CASSDSGGYGYTF. The CDR3 nucleotides read TGTGCCAGCAGTGATTCAGGAGGGTATGGCTACACCTTC.

This clone came up once. The rearrangement links TRBV6-2 or TRBV6-3 to TRBJ2-1; D is possibly TRBD2 (5 bases). The length of the CDR3 is 16 residues. Germline CDR1 MNHEY, CDR2 SVGEGT. Trimming cost V 5 bases and J 0 bases, with 14 bases left between them. CDR3 nucleotide sequence: TGTGCCAGCAGTGAGGAAACTAGAAGCTCCTACAATGAGCAGTTCTTC. This translates into CASSEETRSSYNEQFF.

The V and J genes are TRBV25-1 and TRBJ1-6; TRBD1 matches 7 bases. The CDR3 runs 16 residues. With V trimmed by 4 bases and J by 7 bases, 10 bases remained unmatched. Germline CDR1 MGHDK, CDR2 SYGVNS. The CDR3 protein is CASSAPQGPSNSPLHF. CDR3 bases: TGTGCCAGCAGTGCTCCACAGGGGCCCTCAAATTCACCCCTCCACTTT.

This clone was detected once. Other DNA sequences from this sample encode an identical CDR3 as well. V usage is TRBV18 and J usage is TRBJ2-2, with 7 bases aligning to TRBD1. Germline CDR1 is KGHSH and CDR2 is LQKENI. CDR3 size: 13 residues. V gave up 3 bases and J gave up 6 bases; unmatched junction bases: 1. The CDR3 here is CASSPQGAGELFF. The CDR3, as DNA: TGTGCCAGCTCACCGCAGGGGGCCGGGGAGCTGTTTTTT. The entire variable domain, with the rest obtained from reference TRBV18 and TRBJ2-2, is as follows: NAGVMQNPRHLVRRRGQEARLRCSPMKGHSHVYWYRQLPEEGLKFMVYLQKENIIDESGMPKERFSAEFPKEGPSILRIQQVVRGDSAAYFCASSPQGAGELFFGEGSRLTVL.